This T cell receptor (beta chain) is drawn from a study of T-cell memory formation after mild COVID-19. About the research overall: Largely, TCR clusters stayed within a single donor. Study-level findings and limits: The CD4+ clones that contracted clustered mainly within CM and EM, and the CD8+ clones concentrated in EMRA. Certain responding clones were present in pre-infection memory, suggesting participation of cross-reactive memory.

This clonotype showed up just a few times. Antigen specificity is unknown. Researchers used 5'RACE with constant-segment primers to make TCR alpha and TCR beta cDNA libraries that carry sample barcodes and UMIs. TCRdb reprocessed the 5' RACE reads with MiXCR, giving one entry per CDR3 protein. The data contain 280,000 or so distinct CDR3 sequences, about a sixth of them singletons. Trimming pared 0 bases from V and 9 bases from J, leaving 13 bases between. The CDR3 covers 14 residues. Germline CDR1 reads LGHNA; CDR2 reads YSLEER. This TCR was sampled from a man in his late teens or twenties who had mild COVID-19 (a few samples of this study predate the infection). Cell type and time point are not known. The rearrangement joins TRBV4-3 to TRBJ2-3, with D tentatively TRBD1 or TRBD2 (6 bases each). Sequenced sample: PBMCs or a T cell subset sorted from them (not recorded which). In nucleotides, the CDR3 is TGCGCCAGCAGCCAAGAAGAAGGGGGGATCACGCAGTATTTT. It encodes CASSQEEGGITQYF.